The source of this TCR beta chain is a study of spatial heterogeneity in lung cancer. Findings and caveats of the study: Intratumoral expanded alpha and beta TCR counts were found to track tumor mutation counts.

One entry per CDR3 protein, called by TCRdb with MiXCR from the 5' RACE reads. The profile shows about 20,000 distinct CDR3 sequences, less than 8% of them singletons. Described time point: sample taken at primary tumor resection. Tumor, nontumor lung or frozen PBMC supplied whole RNA, sequenced without sorting. This clonotype has a handful of counts. The antigen is not known. The germline V gene has CDR1 SGHAT and CDR2 FQNNGV. The CDR3 runs to 12 residues. V was shortened by 1 base and J by 2 bases, with 3 bases between the two germline ends. Here the sequenced sample was lung tumor tissue, taken at surgery. This receptor was identified in a male donor with early-stage non-small cell lung cancer. The chain carries TRBV11-2 and TRBJ2-7; the D is unclear. CDR3 nucleotides: TGTGCCAGCAGCTTAGGGACCTACGAGCAGTACTTC. Its protein is CASSLGTYEQYF.